The clone carrying this TCR beta chain was seen a handful of times. These data are taken from a study of blood T cell repertoires in COVID-19. As for the study in general: From the United States, Italy and Spain came samples of acute and convalescent COVID-19. T cells, B-cell-depleted T cells, or PBMCs supplied cDNA or gDNA.

J lost 4 bases, V lost 1 base, and 4 bases had no gene match. This CDR3 is 14 amino acids long. CDR1 SGHTA and CDR2 FQGNSA come from the germline V gene. Some clones are missing from TCRdb's copy, which holds only in-frame ones; the method was immunoSEQ multiplex PCR. This sample has 200,000 to 300,000 clones; roughly four fifths occur once, and the top ten carry roughly 3.2%. The receptor's source is a woman under 30 with acute or convalescent COVID-19. V gene TRBV7-2 combines with J gene TRBJ2-7, with 7 nucleotides matching TRBD1. The source material was peripheral blood. The DNA for the CDR3 is TGTGCCAGCAGCTTAGGGACAGGACCGTACGAGCAGTACTTC. Amino acid sequence: CASSLGTGPYEQYF.